The 2 T cell receptor beta chains listed next were all sequenced from one sample in a study of T cells after yellow fever vaccination. TCRdb fed the 5' RACE reads into MiXCR, producing one record per CDR3 protein. The data contain 500,000 to 550,000 distinct CDR3 sequences, roughly a fifth of them seen just once; the ten biggest clones take up roughly a sixth. The sequencing used PBMCs, collected 20 to 25 days after the first yellow fever vaccination. All receptors come from a man between 18 and 35 years old who received the YFV17D yellow fever vaccine.

This clonotype showed up just a few times. This rearrangement joins TRBV28 to TRBJ2-2, with 8 bases fitting TRBD1. After removal of 4 bases from V and 0 bases from J, the junction contained 10 bases not matched to a gene. The CDR3 has 18 residues. CDR1 MDHEN and CDR2 SYDVKM come from the germline V gene. CDR3 DNA: TGTGCCAGCAGTTCAGGCACTATCAGGGGGCCGAACACCGGGGAGCTGTTTTTT. It is translated as CASSSGTIRGPNTGELFF.

There are many counts of this clonotype. V gene TRBV4-2 combines with J gene TRBJ2-5; D is perhaps TRBD2 (5 bases). Trimming took 4 bases from V and 2 from J, leaving 8 bases between them. This CDR3 is built from 13 residues. CDR1 LGHNA and CDR2 YNFKEQ come from the germline V gene. CDR3 coding DNA: TGTGCCAGCAGCCCGTCGGGACAAGAGACCCAGTACTTC. Translated: CASSPSGQETQYF.